The 26 T cell receptor beta chains below were found in one sample sequenced in a study of blood T cell repertoires in COVID-19 (dated by TCRdb to about 2020). Libraries came from the immunoSEQ multiplex PCR assay. TCRdb obtained this table from immuneACCESS and retained in-frame rearrangements with V and J assigned. These tables miss some clones; where compared with another copy, unresolved V genes account for less than half of the shortfall, and the remainder is unexplained. The sample table records 330,000 or so clones; 87% of these occur just once. More than 1.5% of the sample is in the top ten clones. Sample: PBMCs or T cells enriched from blood (not recorded which). The source is a man aged 35 to 55 in a cohort exposed to, infected with or recovered from COVID-19 (not recorded which).

V gene TRBV6-5 combines with J gene TRBJ2-7, with 9 bases that match TRBD2. J gave up 3 bases and V 9 bases, and 6 bases lay outside the gene matches. The CDR3 runs to 13 residues. In germline, CDR1 is MNHEY, CDR2 SVGAGI. CDR3 amino acids: CASKSGGNYEQYF. CDR3 DNA: TGTGCCAGTAAGAGCGGGGGGAACTACGAGCAGTACTTC.

The V gene is TRBV30, the J gene TRBJ1-1; a weak D match, TRBD1 (5 bases). The germline V gene encodes CDR1 GTSNPN and CDR2 SVGIG (reference sequence). Between the trimmed V and J ends, which lost 0 bases and 4 bases, there was a span of 12 bases. The CDR3 loop spans 14 amino acids. The DNA of the CDR3 is TGTGCCTGGAGTGTACGTGGGGGGACCACTGAAGCTTTCTTT. Translating gives CAWSVRGGTTEAFF.

The chain is built from TRBV30 and TRBJ1-4; D gene uncertain. The germline V gene has CDR1 GTSNPN and CDR2 SVGIG (reference sequence). V was pared by 2 bases and J by 5 bases, with 9 bases between. The CDR3 totals 13 residues. The CDR3 DNA reads TGTGCCTGGAGTCCACAGATAAATGAAAAACTGTTTTTT. This translates into CAWSPQINEKLFF.

This chain uses TRBV19 with TRBJ1-5; the match to TRBD1 covers 8 bases. Trimming took 5 bases from V and 7 from J; bases not matched to a gene: 7. The CDR3 extends over 14 amino acids. Germline V gene data show CDR1 as LNHDA and CDR2 as SQIVND (reference sequence). The CDR3 coding sequence is TGTGCCAGTAGTCAACAGGGGGGCGTACAGCCCCAGCATTTT. It specifies CASSQQGGVQPQHF.

This clone was recorded a few times. This chain links TRBV19 with TRBJ2-1; TRBD2 agrees at 7 bases. Germline CDR1 LNHDA, CDR2 SQIVND (reference sequence). The V gene end was trimmed by 3 bases and the J gene end by 7 bases; junction bases not matched to a gene: 12. CDR3 length: 16 amino acids. The CDR3 nucleotides are TGTGCCAGTAGTATGAGGGCTAGCGGAAGGTGGAATGAGCAGTTCTTC. It is translated as CASSMRASGRWNEQFF.

DNA for the CDR3: TGTGCCAGCAGTGAAACCTACCCCGAGCAGTTCTTC. Encoded protein: CASSETYPEQFF. V gene TRBV2 combines with J gene TRBJ2-1; no definite D call. Germline assignment: CDR1 SNHLY and CDR2 FYNNEI. The CDR3 loop spans 12 amino acids. Between the trimmed V and J ends, which lost 2 bases and 10 bases, there was a span of 9 bases.

V and J are TRBV4-1 and TRBJ2-2; 14 bases match TRBD2. Looked up from germline, CDR1 is MGHRA and CDR2 is YSYEKL. The length of the CDR3 is 17 residues. V lost 4 bases and J lost 5; bases outside the gene matches: 6. The CDR3 protein is CASSPGLAGVSTGELFF. The CDR3 DNA sequence: TGCGCCAGCAGCCCGGGACTAGCGGGAGTGTCGACCGGGGAGCTGTTTTTT.

The V and J genes are TRBV7-9 and TRBJ1-1, with 7 bases lining up with TRBD1. Trimming cost V 6 bases and J 3 bases; bases outside gene matches: 4. There are 13 residues in the CDR3. Germline values: CDR1 SEHNR, CDR2 FQNEAQ (reference sequence). The CDR3 spells CASSRQGYTEAFF. CDR3 DNA: TGTGCCAGCAGTCGACAGGGTTACACTGAAGCTTTCTTT.

This chain connects TRBV6-6 to TRBJ2-4; TRBD2 matches at 12 bases. The V and J ends lost 5 bases and 8 bases, in that order; junction bases with no gene match: 10. CDR1 MNHNY and CDR2 SVGAGI come from the germline V gene (reference sequence). CDR3 length: 16 residues. DNA of the CDR3: TGTGCCAGCAGTCCTCGACTAGCGGGAGATGTCCACATTCAGTACTTC. This codes for CASSPRLAGDVHIQYF.

The rearrangement links TRBV4-1 to TRBJ1-1, with D maybe TRBD1 (5 bases). Between the trimmed V and J ends, which lost 6 bases and 0 bases, there was a span of 11 bases. The CDR3 sequence is 14 residues long. CDR1 and CDR2 (germline): MGHRA, YSYEKL. CDR3 sequence reads: CASREQVMNTEAFF. The CDR3 DNA sequence: TGCGCCAGCAGAGAACAGGTAATGAACACTGAAGCTTTCTTT.

This chain uses TRBV10-3 with TRBJ1-2; D is perhaps TRBD1 (5 bases). The germline CDR1 and CDR2 sequences are ENHRY and SYGVKD. The V and J ends lost 0 bases and 4 bases respectively, with 6 bases between them. The CDR3 runs 13 residues. The CDR3 coding sequence is TGTGCCATCAGTGAGTCGGGGGGCTATGGCTACACCTTC. Translation gives CAISESGGYGYTF.

This clone appeared a single time. The chain combines TRBV6-4 with TRBJ1-6; D is undetermined. Trimming removed 0 bases at V and 7 bases at J, with 7 bases between. The CDR3 extends over 14 amino acids. Germline V gene sequence: CDR1 MRHNA, CDR2 SNTAGT. In DNA form, the CDR3 reads TGTGCCAGCAGTGACTCGTACGGGAATTCACCCCTCCACTTT. Translated: CASSDSYGNSPLHF.

Notes on this clone: The same CDR3 arises from other DNA sequences in this sample as well. V and J are TRBV11-2 and TRBJ1-1, with 9 bases lining up with TRBD1. V lost 2 bases, J lost 5 bases, and 3 bases stayed unmatched. The CDR3 sequence is 14 residues long. Per germline, CDR1 SGHAT and CDR2 FQNNGV. CDR3 protein: CASSLNRGRTEAFF. In DNA form, the CDR3 reads TGTGCCAGCAGCTTAAACAGGGGGCGGACTGAAGCTTTCTTT. Complete variable domain (other parts from reference TRBV11-2 and TRBJ1-1): EAGVAQSPRYKIIEKRQSVAFWCNPISGHATLYWYQQILGQGPKLLIQFQNNGVVDDSQLPKDRFSAERLKGVDSTLKIQPAKLEDSAVYLCASSLNRGRTEAFFGQGTRLTVV.

The CDR3 is CASSPGTGLNEKLFF. The CDR3 DNA sequence: TGTGCCAGCAGCCCCGGGACAGGCCTTAATGAAAAACTGTTTTTT. V usage is TRBV6-4 and J usage is TRBJ1-4; the match to TRBD1 covers 8 bases. In germline, CDR1 is MRHNA, CDR2 SNTAGT. The CDR3 contains 15 residues. Trimming cost V 6 bases and J 4 bases; bases outside gene matches: 7.

This chain uses TRBV10-2 with TRBJ1-1; 9 bases line up with TRBD1. The CDR3 length is 17 residues. Losses at the gene ends were 3 bases for V and 5 bases for J; bases not matched to a gene: 13. In germline, CDR1 is WSHSY, CDR2 SAAADI. The CDR3 DNA is TGCGCCAGCAGTGATGAGACAGGGGGTTTGTTATGGACTGAAGCTTTCTTT. Its protein product is CASSDETGGLLWTEAFF.

The CDR3 nucleotides are TGTGCCAGCAGTTTGGGACACCCGAACACTGAAGCTTTCTTT. It translates to CASSLGHPNTEAFF. The genes are TRBV28 and TRBJ1-1; tentative D call: TRBD1 (6 bases). This CDR3 is built from 14 residues. The germline V gene encodes CDR1 MDHEN and CDR2 SYDVKM. Trimming shortened V by 3 bases and J by 1 base, and 9 bases separated the two germline ends.

This chain links TRBV7-7 with TRBJ2-1, with TRBD2 matching over 10 bases. CDR1 is SSHAT, CDR2 FNYEAQ, per germline (reference sequence). The CDR3 totals 17 residues. J lost 4 bases, V lost 1 base, and 7 bases had no gene match. The CDR3 sequence is CASSLGLPAGGYNEQFF. CDR3 DNA sequence: TGTGCCAGCAGCTTAGGTCTGCCAGCGGGAGGGTACAATGAGCAGTTCTTC.

Of note for this clone: This same CDR3 is encoded by further DNA sequences in the sample. The chain joins TRBV5-1 to TRBJ1-1; tentative D call: TRBD1 (5 bases). There are 13 residues in the CDR3. The V end was cut by 0 bases, the J end by 4 bases, with 7 bases between. Per germline, CDR1 SGHRS and CDR2 YFSETQ. The CDR3 DNA is TGCGCCAGCAGCTTGGCAGGGTCCACTGAAGCTTTCTTT. It codes for CASSLAGSTEAFF.

The CDR3 DNA follows: TGTGCCAGCAGCTTATTGGGCATGACGAACACTGAAGCTTTCTTT. Amino acids: CASSLLGMTNTEAFF. The chain couples TRBV7-9 to TRBJ1-1, with no clear D. The CDR3 loop spans 15 amino acids. V was clipped by 2 bases and J by 1 base, with 11 bases between them. CDR1 is SEHNR and CDR2 is FQNEAQ in the germline V gene (reference sequence).

The chain carries TRBV5-1 and TRBJ2-7; the match to TRBD2 covers 9 bases. Trimming removed 0 bases from V and 5 bases from J; junction bases left unmatched: 15. This CDR3 spans 18 amino acids. Germline lookup yields CDR1 SGHRS and CDR2 YFSETQ. The CDR3 sequence is CASSLETGALAGRDEQYF. CDR3 nucleotide sequence: TGCGCCAGCAGCTTGGAGACGGGGGCACTAGCGGGTCGGGACGAGCAGTACTTC.

V gene TRBV27 combines with J gene TRBJ2-5; no clear D. Germline V lookup: CDR1 MNHEY, CDR2 SMNVEV (reference sequence). With 4 bases removed from V and 2 bases from J, the gap between germline ends came to 8 bases. The CDR3 has 13 residues. CDR3 nucleotide sequence: TGTGCCAGCAGTTCCTGGGCTCAAGAGACCCAGTACTTC. The encoded protein is CASSSWAQETQYF.

The chain carries TRBV6-1 and TRBJ2-3; 10 nucleotides match TRBD2. Germline CDR1 is MNHNS and CDR2 is SASEGT. Germline trimming cut 4 bases from V and 0 bases from J; bases unmatched to any gene: 10. CDR3 length equals 18 residues. The CDR3 coding sequence is TGTGCCAGCAGTGCGAAAAATAAACTAGCGGGGAGCACAGATACGCAGTATTTT. It translates to CASSAKNKLAGSTDTQYF.

This rearrangement joins TRBV10-3 to TRBJ2-7; no definite D call. CDR1 ENHRY and CDR2 SYGVKD come from the germline V gene. The CDR3 contains 14 residues. Trimming took 5 bases from V and 7 from J, leaving 18 bases between them. This chain's CDR3 is CAISQVPAGNEQYF. The CDR3 coding sequence is TGTGCCATCAGTCAAGTCCCAGCAGGAAATGAGCAGTACTTC.

The chain combines TRBV7-9 with TRBJ2-7; 13 nucleotides match TRBD2. CDR3 length: 16 amino acids. The germline V gene encodes CDR1 SEHNR and CDR2 FQNEAQ (reference sequence). V lost 7 bases to trimming and J lost 5 bases; unmatched junction nucleotides: 11. The CDR3 is CASTPSGLAGLNEQYF. The CDR3 nucleotides are TGTGCCAGCACCCCTTCGGGACTAGCGGGATTGAACGAGCAGTACTTC.

This clone was seen once. The chain uses TRBV11-2 and TRBJ1-4, with 7 bases fitting TRBD1. Looked up from germline, CDR1 is SGHAT and CDR2 is FQNNGV. V dropped 5 bases and J dropped 8; count of bases not matched to a gene: 8. This CDR3 region has 14 residues. CDR3 DNA: TGTGCCAGCAGCGCCAGGGGGGAAGGGGAAAAACTGTTTTTT. Translation gives CASSARGEGEKLFF.

V gene TRBV28 combines with J gene TRBJ1-5, with 9 bases lining up with TRBD1. V lost 3 bases, J lost 7 bases, and 7 bases stayed unmatched. From germline, CDR1 is MDHEN and CDR2 SYDVKM. The CDR3 spans 15 residues. CDR3 region: CASSFSGQGGQPQHF. DNA of the CDR3: TGTGCCAGCAGTTTTTCGGGACAGGGCGGCCAGCCCCAGCATTTT.